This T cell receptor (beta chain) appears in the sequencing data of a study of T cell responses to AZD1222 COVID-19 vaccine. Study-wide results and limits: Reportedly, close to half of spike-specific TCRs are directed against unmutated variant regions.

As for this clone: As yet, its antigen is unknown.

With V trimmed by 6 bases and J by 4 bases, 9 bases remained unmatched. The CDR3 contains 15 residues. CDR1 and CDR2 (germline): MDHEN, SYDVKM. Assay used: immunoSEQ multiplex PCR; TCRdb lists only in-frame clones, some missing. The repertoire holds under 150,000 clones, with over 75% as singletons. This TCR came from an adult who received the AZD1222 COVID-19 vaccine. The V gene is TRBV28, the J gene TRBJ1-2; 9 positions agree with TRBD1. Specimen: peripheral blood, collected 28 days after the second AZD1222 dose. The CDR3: CASSSGGQGLYGYTF. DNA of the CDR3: TGTGCCAGCAGCTCCGGGGGACAGGGCCTCTATGGCTACACCTTC.